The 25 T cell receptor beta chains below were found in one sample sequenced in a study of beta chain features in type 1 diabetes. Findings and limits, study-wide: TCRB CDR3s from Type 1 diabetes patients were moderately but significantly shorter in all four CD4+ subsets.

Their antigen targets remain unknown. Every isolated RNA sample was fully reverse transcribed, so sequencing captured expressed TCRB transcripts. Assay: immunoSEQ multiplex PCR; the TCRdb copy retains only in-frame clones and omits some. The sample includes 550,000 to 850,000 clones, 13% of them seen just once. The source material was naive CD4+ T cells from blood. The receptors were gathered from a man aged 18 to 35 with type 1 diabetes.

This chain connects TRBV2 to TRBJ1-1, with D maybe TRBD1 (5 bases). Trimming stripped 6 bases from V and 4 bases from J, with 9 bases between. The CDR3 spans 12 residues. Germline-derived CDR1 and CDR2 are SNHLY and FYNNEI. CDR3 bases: TGTGCCAGCAGCGCGGACACCACTGAAGCTTTCTTT. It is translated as CASSADTTEAFF. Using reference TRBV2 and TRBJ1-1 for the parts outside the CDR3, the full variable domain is EPEVTQTPSHQVTQMGQEVILRCVPISNHLYFYWYRQILGQKVEFLVSFYNNEISEKSEIFDDQFSVERPDGSNFTLKIRSTKLEDSAMYFCASSADTTEAFFGQGTRLTVV.

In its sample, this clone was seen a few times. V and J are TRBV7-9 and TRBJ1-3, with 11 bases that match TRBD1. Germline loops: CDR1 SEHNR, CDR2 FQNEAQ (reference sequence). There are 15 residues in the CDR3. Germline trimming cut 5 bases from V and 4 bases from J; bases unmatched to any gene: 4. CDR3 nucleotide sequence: TGTGCCAGCAGCCGGGGACAGGGGGACGGAAACACCATATATTTT. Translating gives CASSRGQGDGNTIYF.

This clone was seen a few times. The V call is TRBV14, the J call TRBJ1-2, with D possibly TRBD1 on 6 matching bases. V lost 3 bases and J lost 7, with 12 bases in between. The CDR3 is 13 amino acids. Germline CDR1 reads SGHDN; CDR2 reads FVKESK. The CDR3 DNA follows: TGTGCCAGCAGCCACAGACAGGTAGTTGGCTACACCTTC. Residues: CASSHRQVVGYTF.

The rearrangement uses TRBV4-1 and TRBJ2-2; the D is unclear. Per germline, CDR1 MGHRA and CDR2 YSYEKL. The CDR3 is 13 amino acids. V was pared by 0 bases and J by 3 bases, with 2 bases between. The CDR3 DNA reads TGCGCCAGCAGCCAAGATGACACCGGGGAGCTGTTTTTT. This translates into CASSQDDTGELFF.

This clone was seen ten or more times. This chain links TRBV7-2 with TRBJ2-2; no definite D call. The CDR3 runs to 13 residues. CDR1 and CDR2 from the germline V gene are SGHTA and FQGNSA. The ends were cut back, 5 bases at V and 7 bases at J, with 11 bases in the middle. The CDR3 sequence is CASSIPTGGELFF. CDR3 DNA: TGTGCCAGCAGCATCCCGACGGGCGGGGAGCTGTTTTTT.

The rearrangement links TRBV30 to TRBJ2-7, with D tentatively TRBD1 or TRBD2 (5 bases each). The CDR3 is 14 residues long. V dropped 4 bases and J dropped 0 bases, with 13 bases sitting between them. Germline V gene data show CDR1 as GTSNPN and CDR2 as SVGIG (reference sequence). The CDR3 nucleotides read TGTGCCTGGACCATCCCGGGGCTCTCCTACGAGCAGTACTTC. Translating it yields CAWTIPGLSYEQYF.

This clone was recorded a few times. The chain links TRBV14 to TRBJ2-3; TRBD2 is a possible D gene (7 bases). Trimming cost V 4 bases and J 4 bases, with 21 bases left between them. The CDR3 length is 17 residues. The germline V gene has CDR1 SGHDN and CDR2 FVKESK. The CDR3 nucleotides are TGTGCCAGCAGCCCCCTTACTCAGTGGGGGGGCTCAGATACGCAGTATTTT. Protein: CASSPLTQWGGSDTQYF.

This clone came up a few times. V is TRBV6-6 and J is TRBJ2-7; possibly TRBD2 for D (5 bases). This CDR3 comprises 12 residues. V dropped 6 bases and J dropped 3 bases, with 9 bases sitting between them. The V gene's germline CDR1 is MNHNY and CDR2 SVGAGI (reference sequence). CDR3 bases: TGTGCCAGCAGCTTAGACTACTACGAGCAGTACTTC. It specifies CASSLDYYEQYF.

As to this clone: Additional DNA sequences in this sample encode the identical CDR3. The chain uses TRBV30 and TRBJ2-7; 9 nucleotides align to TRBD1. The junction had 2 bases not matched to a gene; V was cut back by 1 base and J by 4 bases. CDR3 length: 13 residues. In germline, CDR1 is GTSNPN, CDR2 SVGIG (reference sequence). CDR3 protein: CAWSGTGAYEQYF. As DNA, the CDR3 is TGTGCCTGGAGTGGGACAGGGGCTTACGAGCAGTACTTC.

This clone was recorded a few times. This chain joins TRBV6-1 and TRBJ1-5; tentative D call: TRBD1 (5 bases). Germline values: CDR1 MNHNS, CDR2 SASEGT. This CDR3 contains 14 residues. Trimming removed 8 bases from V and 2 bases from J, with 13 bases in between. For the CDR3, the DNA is TGTGCCAGCCGGATCGCGGGGGGCAATCAGCCCCAGCATTTT. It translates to CASRIAGGNQPQHF.

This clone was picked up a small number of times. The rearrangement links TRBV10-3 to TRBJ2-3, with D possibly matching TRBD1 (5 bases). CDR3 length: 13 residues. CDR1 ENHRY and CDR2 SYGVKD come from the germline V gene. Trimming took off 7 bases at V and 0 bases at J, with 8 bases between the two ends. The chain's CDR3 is CAIKQESTDTQYF. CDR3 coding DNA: TGTGCCATCAAACAGGAAAGCACAGATACGCAGTATTTT.

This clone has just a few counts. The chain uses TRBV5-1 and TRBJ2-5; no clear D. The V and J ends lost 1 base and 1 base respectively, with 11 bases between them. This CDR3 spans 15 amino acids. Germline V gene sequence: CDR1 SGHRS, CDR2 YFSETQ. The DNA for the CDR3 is TGCGCCAGCAGCTTGTTGGCAAACTCCCAAGAGACCCAGTACTTC. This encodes CASSLLANSQETQYF.

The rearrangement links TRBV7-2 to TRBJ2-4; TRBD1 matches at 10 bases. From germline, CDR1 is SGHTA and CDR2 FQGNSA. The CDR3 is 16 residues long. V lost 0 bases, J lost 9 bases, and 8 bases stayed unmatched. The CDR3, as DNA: TGTGCCAGCAGCTTAGCCGGACAGGGGGACGGGAGCATTCAGTACTTC. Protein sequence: CASSLAGQGDGSIQYF.

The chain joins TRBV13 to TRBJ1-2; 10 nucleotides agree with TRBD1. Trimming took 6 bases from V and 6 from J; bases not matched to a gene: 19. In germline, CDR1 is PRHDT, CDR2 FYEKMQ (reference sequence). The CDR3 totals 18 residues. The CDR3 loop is CASSRIPGQGPPWDGYTF. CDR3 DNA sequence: TGTGCCAGCAGTCGTATACCGGGACAGGGGCCCCCGTGGGATGGCTACACCTTC.

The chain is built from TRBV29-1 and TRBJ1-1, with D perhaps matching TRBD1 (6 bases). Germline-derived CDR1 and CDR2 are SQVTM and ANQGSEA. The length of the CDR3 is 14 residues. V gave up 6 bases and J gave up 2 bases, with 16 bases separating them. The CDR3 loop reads CSVMPGTPNTEAFF. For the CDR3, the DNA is TGCAGCGTAATGCCCGGGACACCTAACACTGAAGCTTTCTTT.

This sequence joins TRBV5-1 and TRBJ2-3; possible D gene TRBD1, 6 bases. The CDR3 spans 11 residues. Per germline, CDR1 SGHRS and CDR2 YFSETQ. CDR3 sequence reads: CPDRSTDTQYF. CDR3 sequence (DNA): TGCCCCGACAGGAGCACAGATACGCAGTATTTT.

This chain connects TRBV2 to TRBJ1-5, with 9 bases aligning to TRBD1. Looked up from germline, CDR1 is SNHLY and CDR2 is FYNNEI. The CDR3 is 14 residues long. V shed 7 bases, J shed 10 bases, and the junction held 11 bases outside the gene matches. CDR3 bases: TGTGCCAGCATGGGGGGGACAGGGAATTACCCCCAGCATTTT. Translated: CASMGGTGNYPQHF.

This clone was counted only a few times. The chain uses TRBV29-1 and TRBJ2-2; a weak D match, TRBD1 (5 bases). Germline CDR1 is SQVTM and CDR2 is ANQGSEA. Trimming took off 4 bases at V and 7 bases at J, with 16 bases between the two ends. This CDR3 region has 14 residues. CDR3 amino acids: CSVGIRGFGGELFF. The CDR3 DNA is TGCAGCGTTGGGATAAGGGGATTTGGCGGGGAGCTGTTTTTT.

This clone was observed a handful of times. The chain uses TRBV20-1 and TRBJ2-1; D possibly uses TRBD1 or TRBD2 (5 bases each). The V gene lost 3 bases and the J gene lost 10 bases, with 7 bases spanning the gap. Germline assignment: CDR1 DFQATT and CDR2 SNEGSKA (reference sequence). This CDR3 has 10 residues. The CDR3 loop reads CSARGVEQFF. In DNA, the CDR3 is TGCAGTGCTAGGGGGGTGGAGCAGTTCTTC.

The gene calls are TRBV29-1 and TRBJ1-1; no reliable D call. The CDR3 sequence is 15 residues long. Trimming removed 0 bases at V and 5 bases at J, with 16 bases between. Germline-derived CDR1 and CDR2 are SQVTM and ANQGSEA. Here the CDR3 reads CSVEDPRFLGTEAFF. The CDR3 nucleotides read TGCAGCGTTGAAGATCCTCGGTTCTTGGGGACTGAAGCTTTCTTT.

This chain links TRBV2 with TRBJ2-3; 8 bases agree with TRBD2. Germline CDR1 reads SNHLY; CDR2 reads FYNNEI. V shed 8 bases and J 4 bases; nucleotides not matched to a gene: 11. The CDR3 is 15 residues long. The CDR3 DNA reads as TGTGCCAGCGGCCCAGGCGGGGGGCGATCAGATACGCAGTATTTT. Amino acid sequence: CASGPGGGRSDTQYF. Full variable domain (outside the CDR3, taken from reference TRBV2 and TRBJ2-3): EPEVTQTPSHQVTQMGQEVILRCVPISNHLYFYWYRQILGQKVEFLVSFYNNEISEKSEIFDDQFSVERPDGSNFTLKIRSTKLEDSAMYFCASGPGGGRSDTQYFGPGTRLTVL.

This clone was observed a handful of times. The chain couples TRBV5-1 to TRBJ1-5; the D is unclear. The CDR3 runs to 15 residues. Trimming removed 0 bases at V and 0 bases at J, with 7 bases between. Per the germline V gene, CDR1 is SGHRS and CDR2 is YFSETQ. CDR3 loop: CASSLDNNSNQPQHF. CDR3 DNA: TGCGCCAGCAGCTTGGACAACAATAGCAATCAGCCCCAGCATTTT. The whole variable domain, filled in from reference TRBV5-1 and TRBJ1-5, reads KAGVTQTPRYLIKTRGQQVTLSCSPISGHRSVSWYQQTPGQGLQFLFEYFSETQRNKGNFPGRFSGRQFSNSRSEMNVSTLELGDSALYLCASSLDNNSNQPQHFGDGTRLSIL.

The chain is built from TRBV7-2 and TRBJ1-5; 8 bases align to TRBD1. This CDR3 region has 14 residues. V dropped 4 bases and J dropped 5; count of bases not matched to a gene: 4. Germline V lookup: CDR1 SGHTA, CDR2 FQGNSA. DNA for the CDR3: TGTGCCAGCAGCTCCGGACAGGGACATCAGCCCCAGCATTTT. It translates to CASSSGQGHQPQHF.

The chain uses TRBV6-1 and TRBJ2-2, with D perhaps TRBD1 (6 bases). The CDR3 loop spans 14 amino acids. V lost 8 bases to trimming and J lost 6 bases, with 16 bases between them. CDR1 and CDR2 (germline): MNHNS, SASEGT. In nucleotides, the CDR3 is TGTGCCAGCTTCCGGGACAAACTCTCCGGGGAGCTGTTTTTT. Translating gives CASFRDKLSGELFF.

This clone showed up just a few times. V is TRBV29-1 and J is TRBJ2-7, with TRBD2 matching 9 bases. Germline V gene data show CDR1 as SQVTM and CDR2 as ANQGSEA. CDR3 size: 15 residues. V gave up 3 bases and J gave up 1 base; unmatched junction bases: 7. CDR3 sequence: CSVDGPAGGSYEQYF. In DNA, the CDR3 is TGCAGCGTTGATGGTCCAGCGGGGGGTTCCTACGAGCAGTACTTC.